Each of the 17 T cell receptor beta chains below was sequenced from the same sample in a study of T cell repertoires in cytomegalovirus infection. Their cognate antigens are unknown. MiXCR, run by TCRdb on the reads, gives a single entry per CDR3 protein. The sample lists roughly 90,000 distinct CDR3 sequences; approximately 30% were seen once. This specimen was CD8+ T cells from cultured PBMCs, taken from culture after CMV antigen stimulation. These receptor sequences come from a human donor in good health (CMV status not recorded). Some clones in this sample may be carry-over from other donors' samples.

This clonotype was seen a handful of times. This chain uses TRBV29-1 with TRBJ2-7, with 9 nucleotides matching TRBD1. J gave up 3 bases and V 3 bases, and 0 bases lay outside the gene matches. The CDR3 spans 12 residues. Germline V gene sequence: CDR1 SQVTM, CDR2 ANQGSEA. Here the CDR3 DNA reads TGCAGCGTTGAGGACAGGGGCTACGAGCAGTACTTC. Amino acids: CSVEDRGYEQYF.

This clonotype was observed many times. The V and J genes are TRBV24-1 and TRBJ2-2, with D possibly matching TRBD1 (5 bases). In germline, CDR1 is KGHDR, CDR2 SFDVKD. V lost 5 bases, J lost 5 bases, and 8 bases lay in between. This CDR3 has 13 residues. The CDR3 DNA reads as TGTGCCACCAGTGCGACAGATACCGGGGAGCTGTTTTTT. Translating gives CATSATDTGELFF.

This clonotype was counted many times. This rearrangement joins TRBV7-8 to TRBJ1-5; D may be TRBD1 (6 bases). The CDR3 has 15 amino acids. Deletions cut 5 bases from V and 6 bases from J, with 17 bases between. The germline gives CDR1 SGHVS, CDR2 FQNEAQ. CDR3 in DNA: TGTGCCAGCAGCCCGCAGACAGGATTTGGTCAGCCCCAGCATTTT. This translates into CASSPQTGFGQPQHF.

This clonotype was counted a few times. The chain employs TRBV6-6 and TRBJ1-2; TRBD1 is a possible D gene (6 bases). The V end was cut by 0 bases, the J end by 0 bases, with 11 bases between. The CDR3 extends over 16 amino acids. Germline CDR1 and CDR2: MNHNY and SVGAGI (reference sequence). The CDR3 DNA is TGTGCCAGCAGTTACTCGTGGGACAACGCTAACTATGGCTACACCTTC. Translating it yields CASSYSWDNANYGYTF.

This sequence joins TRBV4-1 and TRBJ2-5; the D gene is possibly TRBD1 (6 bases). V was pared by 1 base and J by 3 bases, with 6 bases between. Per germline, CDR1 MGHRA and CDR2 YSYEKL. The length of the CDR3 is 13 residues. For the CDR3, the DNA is TGCGCCAGCAGCCAAGGGACAGAAGAGACCCAGTACTTC. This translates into CASSQGTEETQYF.

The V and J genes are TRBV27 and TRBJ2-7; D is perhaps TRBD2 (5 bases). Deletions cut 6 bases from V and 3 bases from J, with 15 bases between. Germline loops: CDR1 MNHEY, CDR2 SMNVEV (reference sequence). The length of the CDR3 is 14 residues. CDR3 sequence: CASSLGPRGYEQYF. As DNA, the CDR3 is TGTGCCAGCAGCCTGGGCCCCCGGGGCTACGAGCAGTACTTC.

The CDR3 here is CASSQGGGQPQHF. The CDR3 nucleotides read TGTGCCAGCAGCCAGGGGGGAGGTCAGCCCCAGCATTTT. The V call is TRBV7-9, the J call TRBJ1-5; TRBD1 aligns across 7 bases. Losses at the gene ends were 5 bases for V and 6 bases for J; bases not matched to a gene: 4. Germline CDR1 and CDR2: SEHNR and FQNEAQ (reference sequence). This CDR3 is 13 amino acids long.

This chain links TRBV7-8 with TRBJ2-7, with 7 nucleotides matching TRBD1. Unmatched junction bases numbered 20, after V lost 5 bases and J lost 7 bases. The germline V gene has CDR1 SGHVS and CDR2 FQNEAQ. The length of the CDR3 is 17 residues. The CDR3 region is CASSPLVWDSSVEEQYF. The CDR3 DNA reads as TGTGCCAGCAGCCCCTTGGTATGGGACAGCAGCGTGGAAGAGCAGTACTTC.

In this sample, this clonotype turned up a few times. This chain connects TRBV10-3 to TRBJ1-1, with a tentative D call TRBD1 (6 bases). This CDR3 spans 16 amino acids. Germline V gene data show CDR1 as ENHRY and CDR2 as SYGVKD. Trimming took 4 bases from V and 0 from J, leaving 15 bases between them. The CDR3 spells CAISGGDTGMNTEAFF. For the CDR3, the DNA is TGTGCCATCAGTGGAGGCGATACAGGGATGAACACTGAAGCTTTCTTT.

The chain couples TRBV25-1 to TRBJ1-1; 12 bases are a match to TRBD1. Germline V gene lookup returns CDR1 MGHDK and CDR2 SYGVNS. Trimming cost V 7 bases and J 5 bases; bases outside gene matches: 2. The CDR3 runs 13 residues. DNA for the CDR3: TGTGCCAGCACGGGACAGGGGGCAACTGAAGCTTTCTTT. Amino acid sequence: CASTGQGATEAFF.

The CDR3 spells CALLNRGGEQFF. CDR3 DNA sequence: TGTGCCTTACTCAACCGCGGGGGTGAGCAGTTCTTC. The chain carries TRBV12-3 or TRBV12-4 and TRBJ2-1; 7 nucleotides agree with TRBD2. The CDR3 runs 12 residues. The V gene end was trimmed by 11 bases and the J gene end by 9 bases; junction bases not matched to a gene: 10.

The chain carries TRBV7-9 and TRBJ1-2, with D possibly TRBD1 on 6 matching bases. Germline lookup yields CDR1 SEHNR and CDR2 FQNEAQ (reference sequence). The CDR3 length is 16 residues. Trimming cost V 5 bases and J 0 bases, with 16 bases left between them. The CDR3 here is CASSPNLGAANYGYTF. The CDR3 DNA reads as TGTGCCAGCAGCCCAAACCTGGGGGCGGCTAACTATGGCTACACCTTC.

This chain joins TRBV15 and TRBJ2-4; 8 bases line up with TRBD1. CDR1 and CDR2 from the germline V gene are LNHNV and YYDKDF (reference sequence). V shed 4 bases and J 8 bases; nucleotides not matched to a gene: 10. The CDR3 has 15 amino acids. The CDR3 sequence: CATSISLDRADIQYF. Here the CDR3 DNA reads TGTGCCACCAGCATCTCCTTGGACAGGGCGGACATTCAGTACTTC. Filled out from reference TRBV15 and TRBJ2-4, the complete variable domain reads DAMVIQNPRYQVTQFGKPVTLSCSQTLNHNVMYWYQQKSSQAPKLLFHYYDKDFNNEADTPDNFQSRRPNTSFCFLDIRSPGLGDTAMYLCATSISLDRADIQYFGAGTRLSVL.

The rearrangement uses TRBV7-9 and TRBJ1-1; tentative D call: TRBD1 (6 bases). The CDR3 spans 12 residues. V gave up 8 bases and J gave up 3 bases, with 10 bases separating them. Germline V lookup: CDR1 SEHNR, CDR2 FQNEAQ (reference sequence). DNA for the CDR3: TGTGCCAGCGGGGGCGGCTACACTGAAGCTTTCTTT. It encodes CASGGGYTEAFF.

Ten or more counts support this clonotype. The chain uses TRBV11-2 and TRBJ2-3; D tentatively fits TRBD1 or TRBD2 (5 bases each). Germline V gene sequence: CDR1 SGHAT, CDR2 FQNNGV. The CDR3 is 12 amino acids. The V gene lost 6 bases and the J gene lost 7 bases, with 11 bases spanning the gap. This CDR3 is CASRGDRNTQYF. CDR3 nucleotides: TGTGCCAGCAGAGGGGACCGAAATACGCAGTATTTT.

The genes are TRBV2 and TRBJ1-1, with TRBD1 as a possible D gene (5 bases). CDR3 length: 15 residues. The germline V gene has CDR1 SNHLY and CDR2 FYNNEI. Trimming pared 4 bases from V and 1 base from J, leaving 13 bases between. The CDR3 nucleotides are TGTGCCAGCAGTGGATTCGAGGGGAAGAACACTGAAGCTTTCTTT. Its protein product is CASSGFEGKNTEAFF. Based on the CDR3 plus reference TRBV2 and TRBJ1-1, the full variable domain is EPEVTQTPSHQVTQMGQEVILRCVPISNHLYFYWYRQILGQKVEFLVSFYNNEISEKSEIFDDQFSVERPDGSNFTLKIRSTKLEDSAMYFCASSGFEGKNTEAFFGQGTRLTVV.

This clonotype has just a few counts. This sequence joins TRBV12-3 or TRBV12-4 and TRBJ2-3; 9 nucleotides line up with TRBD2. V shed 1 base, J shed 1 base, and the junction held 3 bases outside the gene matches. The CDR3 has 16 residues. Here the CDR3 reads CASSLDVAGGTDTQYF. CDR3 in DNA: TGTGCCAGCAGTTTAGATGTAGCGGGGGGCACAGATACGCAGTATTTT.